A selection of T cell receptor beta chains follows, all from one sample in a study of cytomegalovirus exposure and HLA in healthy donors. The data were produced by immunoSEQ multiplex PCR, yet TCRdb's version contains in-frame clones alone and is incomplete. This table holds 150,000 to 200,000 clones, just over 70% found once. The material sequenced was PBMCs. These receptors originate from a man aged 18 to 35 in good health and CMV-seropositive. The CDR3 runs from the conserved cysteine through the conserved F or W. Each record gives: J gene, V gene, D gene, clone size, CDR3 length, CDR3 DNA, CDR3 protein. A D gene is named only where the DNA matches it firmly. Where a row states a size, it is once, few, many or the class of an expanded clone; other rows omit it.

J gene: TRBJ2-3
V gene: TRBV5-1
D gene: TRBD1
clone size: once
CDR3 length: 15
CDR3 DNA: TGCGCCAGCAGCTCCGCTACAGGGGGCGCGGATACGCAGTATTTT
CDR3 protein: CASSSATGGADTQYF

J gene: TRBJ1-1
V gene: TRBV27
D gene: NA
clone size: NA
CDR3 length: 12
CDR3 DNA: TGTGCCAGCAGTCAGGGTAACACTGAAGCTTTCTTT
CDR3 protein: CASSQGNTEAFF

J gene: TRBJ2-1
V gene: TRBV7-2
D gene: TRBD1
clone size: NA
CDR3 length: 15
CDR3 DNA: TGTGCCAGCAGCCCGCATCAGGGGGCAGACAATGAGCAGTTCTTC
CDR3 protein: CASSPHQGADNEQFF

J gene: TRBJ1-5
V gene: TRBV19
D gene: TRBD1
clone size: NA
CDR3 length: 17
CDR3 DNA: TGTGCCAGTAGTTCCCCCATAGGGACAGGGCCGGGTCAGCCCCAGCATTTT
CDR3 protein: CASSSPIGTGPGQPQHF

J gene: TRBJ1-1
V gene: TRBV6-5
D gene: NA
clone size: NA
CDR3 length: 14
CDR3 DNA: TGTGCCAGCAGTTACCGGGGGGGGGACACTGAAGCTTTCTTT
CDR3 protein: CASSYRGGDTEAFF

J gene: TRBJ1-5
V gene: TRBV28
D gene: NA
clone size: NA
CDR3 length: 12
CDR3 DNA: TGTGCCAGCAGTTTAGTCCGGCAGCCCCAGCATTTT
CDR3 protein: CASSLVRQPQHF

J gene: TRBJ1-5
V gene: TRBV28
D gene: NA
clone size: NA
CDR3 length: 14
CDR3 DNA: TGTGCCAGTATTGAGACGGGGGAAGGTCAGCCCCAGCATTTT
CDR3 protein: CASIETGEGQPQHF

J gene: TRBJ2-2
V gene: TRBV5-4
D gene: NA
clone size: NA
CDR3 length: 12
CDR3 DNA: TGTGCCAGCAGCTTGGAATATGGGGAGCTGTTTTTT
CDR3 protein: CASSLEYGELFF

J gene: TRBJ1-1
V gene: TRBV6-5
D gene: NA
clone size: NA
CDR3 length: 13
CDR3 DNA: TGTGCCAGCAGTTATGGGGAGGGAGCTGAAGCTTTCTTT
CDR3 protein: CASSYGEGAEAFF

J gene: TRBJ2-1
V gene: TRBV30
D gene: TRBD2
clone size: NA
CDR3 length: 15
CDR3 DNA: TGTGCCTGGAGTGTACAAGCGGGGTCCTACAATGAGCAGTTCTTC
CDR3 protein: CAWSVQAGSYNEQFF

J gene: TRBJ1-1
V gene: TRBV6-5
D gene: NA
clone size: NA
CDR3 length: 13
CDR3 DNA: TGTGCCAGCAGGACGCTAGCGAACACTGAAGCTTTCTTT
CDR3 protein: CASRTLANTEAFF

J gene: TRBJ1-2
V gene: TRBV27
D gene: NA
clone size: NA
CDR3 length: 15
CDR3 DNA: TGTGCCAGCAGTTTAAAGCCAGGGGCCACGGGGGGCTACACCTTC
CDR3 protein: CASSLKPGATGGYTF

J gene: TRBJ1-4
V gene: TRBV11-2
D gene: NA
clone size: NA
CDR3 length: 13
CDR3 DNA: TGTGCCAGCAGCTTCCCCGGGGATGAAAAACTGTTTTTT
CDR3 protein: CASSFPGDEKLFF

J gene: TRBJ1-4
V gene: TRBV5-1
D gene: NA
clone size: NA
CDR3 length: 16
CDR3 DNA: TGCGCCAGCAGCTTGGCCGGCGGGCGCGGTAATGAAAAACTGTTTTTT
CDR3 protein: CASSLAGGRGNEKLFF

J gene: TRBJ1-1
V gene: TRBV6-6
D gene: NA
clone size: few
CDR3 length: 14
CDR3 DNA: TGTGCCAGCAGATCCTCAGACAGCAACACTGAAGCTTTCTTT
CDR3 protein: CASRSSDSNTEAFF

J gene: TRBJ2-1
V gene: TRBV7-9
D gene: NA
clone size: NA
CDR3 length: 15
CDR3 DNA: TGTGCCAGCAGCCCGCTAGCAGGATTGGGCAATGAGCAGTTCTTC
CDR3 protein: CASSPLAGLGNEQFF

J gene: TRBJ1-2
V gene: TRBV5-1
D gene: NA
clone size: NA
CDR3 length: 14
CDR3 DNA: TGCGCCAGCAGCTTGTCAGAGGACAGTACCAGCTACACCTTC
CDR3 protein: CASSLSEDSTSYTF

J gene: TRBJ2-5
V gene: TRBV19
D gene: NA
clone size: NA
CDR3 length: 13
CDR3 DNA: TGTGCCAGTAGTATAGAGAATAGCGGGACCCAGTACTTC
CDR3 protein: CASSIENSGTQYF

J gene: TRBJ1-1
V gene: TRBV6-1
D gene: NA
clone size: few
CDR3 length: 13
CDR3 DNA: TGTGCCAGCAGTGGCAGGGTTGGCACTGAAGCTTTCTTT
CDR3 protein: CASSGRVGTEAFF

J gene: TRBJ1-2
V gene: TRBV18
D gene: NA
clone size: NA
CDR3 length: 13
CDR3 DNA: TGTGCCAGCTCACCCGAACAAGACTATGGCTACACCTTC
CDR3 protein: CASSPEQDYGYTF

J gene: TRBJ1-1
V gene: TRBV2
D gene: NA
clone size: NA
CDR3 length: 12
CDR3 DNA: TGTGCCAGCAGGGCGACAGACACTGAAGCTTTCTTT
CDR3 protein: CASRATDTEAFF

J gene: TRBJ2-3
V gene: TRBV25-1
D gene: TRBD1
clone size: NA
CDR3 length: 17
CDR3 DNA: TGTGCCAGCCAAAGGGGACCGGGACAGGGCCTCACAGATACGCAGTATTTT
CDR3 protein: CASQRGPGQGLTDTQYF

J gene: TRBJ2-1
V gene: TRBV9
D gene: TRBD2
clone size: NA
CDR3 length: 15
CDR3 DNA: TGTGCCAGCAGCGTAGGCGGGGGGTCCACTAATGAGCAGTTCTTC
CDR3 protein: CASSVGGGSTNEQFF

J gene: TRBJ1-5
V gene: TRBV13
D gene: TRBD1
clone size: NA
CDR3 length: 15
CDR3 DNA: TGTGCCAGCAGCTTAGGCATAGGGGGCGGTCAGCCCCAGCATTTT
CDR3 protein: CASSLGIGGGQPQHF

J gene: TRBJ1-2
V gene: TRBV6-4
D gene: TRBD1
clone size: NA
CDR3 length: 15
CDR3 DNA: TGTGCCAGCAGTCCCCGGACAGGGGCGAACTATGGCTACACCTTC
CDR3 protein: CASSPRTGANYGYTF

J gene: TRBJ2-3
V gene: TRBV29-1
D gene: NA
clone size: NA
CDR3 length: 12
CDR3 DNA: TGCAGCGTTGAAGATCGGGGGGATACGCAGTATTTT
CDR3 protein: CSVEDRGDTQYF

J gene: TRBJ1-4
V gene: TRBV28
D gene: TRBD1
clone size: few
CDR3 length: 13
CDR3 DNA: TGTGCCACCCCGGGACAGGGGAGTGAAAAACTGTTTTTT
CDR3 protein: CATPGQGSEKLFF

J gene: TRBJ2-1
V gene: TRBV10-3
D gene: NA
clone size: NA
CDR3 length: 14
CDR3 DNA: TGTGCCATCAACCGGGACTCGTACTACAATGAGCAGTTCTTC
CDR3 protein: CAINRDSYYNEQFF

J gene: TRBJ1-1
V gene: TRBV5-4
D gene: NA
clone size: once
CDR3 length: 15
CDR3 DNA: TGTGCCAGCAGCTTGCAGGGGCCAATAAACACTGAAGCTTTCTTT
CDR3 protein: CASSLQGPINTEAFF

J gene: TRBJ1-5
V gene: TRBV30
D gene: NA
clone size: NA
CDR3 length: 14
CDR3 DNA: TGTGCCTGGAGTACTGGGACAAGCAATCAGCCCCAGCATTTT
CDR3 protein: CAWSTGTSNQPQHF

J gene: TRBJ2-5
V gene: TRBV19
D gene: TRBD1
clone size: NA
CDR3 length: 16
CDR3 DNA: TGTGCCAGTAGTCCCCGATCCCCGACAGGGCAAGAGACCCAGTACTTC
CDR3 protein: CASSPRSPTGQETQYF

J gene: TRBJ2-3
V gene: TRBV7-7
D gene: NA
clone size: NA
CDR3 length: 13
CDR3 DNA: TGTGCTAGCAGCTTGACACCTGCAGATACGCAGTATTTT
CDR3 protein: CASSLTPADTQYF

J gene: TRBJ2-3
V gene: TRBV6-5
D gene: NA
clone size: few
CDR3 length: 16
CDR3 DNA: TGTGCCAGCAGTTTATCGACAGGAGTCTCCACAGATACGCAGTATTTT
CDR3 protein: CASSLSTGVSTDTQYF

J gene: TRBJ1-4
V gene: TRBV28
D gene: NA
clone size: NA
CDR3 length: 14
CDR3 DNA: TGTGCCAGCGGAACCGGGACTTTCGGTGAAAAACTGTTTTTT
CDR3 protein: CASGTGTFGEKLFF

J gene: TRBJ1-2
V gene: TRBV2
D gene: NA
clone size: few
CDR3 length: 15
CDR3 DNA: TGTGCCAGCAGCCTTCGGGGGAATGCTAACTATGGCTACACCTTC
CDR3 protein: CASSLRGNANYGYTF

J gene: TRBJ1-1
V gene: TRBV30
D gene: NA
clone size: NA
CDR3 length: 14
CDR3 DNA: TGTGCCTGGAGCGTAGCGGGGGGGAGCACTGAAGCTTTCTTT
CDR3 protein: CAWSVAGGSTEAFF

J gene: TRBJ2-3
V gene: TRBV13
D gene: NA
clone size: NA
CDR3 length: 16
CDR3 DNA: TGTGCCAGCAGCTTTGGGTCGACTAGGGGCGTGGATACGCAGTATTTT
CDR3 protein: CASSFGSTRGVDTQYF

J gene: TRBJ2-1
V gene: TRBV29-1
D gene: TRBD1
clone size: NA
CDR3 length: 16
CDR3 DNA: TGCAGCGTTGAAATGCCGGGACAGGGATGGGACAATGAGCAGTTCTTC
CDR3 protein: CSVEMPGQGWDNEQFF

J gene: TRBJ1-1
V gene: TRBV6-1
D gene: TRBD1
clone size: NA
CDR3 length: 14
CDR3 DNA: TGTGCCAGCGGAACAGGGGACCCGAACACTGAAGCTTTCTTT
CDR3 protein: CASGTGDPNTEAFF

J gene: TRBJ2-5
V gene: TRBV2
D gene: TRBD1
clone size: once
CDR3 length: 14
CDR3 DNA: TGTGCCAGCAGTCTACGACAGGGGCGAGAGACCCAGTACTTC
CDR3 protein: CASSLRQGRETQYF